Listed here is a single TCR beta chain. Splitting of each subset's genomic DNA was done evenly across several immunoSEQ plates. Authors' methods: Junction-only sequences without quality scores were provided by ImmunoSEQ, so filtering was different. TCRdb's table, derived via immunoSEQ multiplex PCR, lists solely in-frame clones and lacks some. V and J calls and clone size follow that table, whereas D and trimming were derived from the DNA. The repertoire holds roughly 2.6 million clones, with just over 90% as singletons. The data derive from a study of shared clonotypes between healthy human individuals. In the study overall: There were three CD4 naive, three CD4 memory, two CD8 naive and one CD8 memory plates per donor.

The CDR3 spans 15 residues. V was cut by 5 bases and J by 3 bases, with 16 bases left in between. The germline V gene encodes CDR1 MDHEN and CDR2 SYDVKM. The material sequenced was naive CD4+ T cells sorted from blood. Subset given: CD45RA+ positively selected. This sequence originates from a man aged 18 to 30 in good health. This rearrangement joins TRBV28 to TRBJ1-2, with D perhaps TRBD1 (5 bases). Here the CDR3 reads CASSISSGVDYGYTF. The CDR3 nucleotides are TGTGCCAGCAGTATCTCCTCGGGGGTGGACTATGGCTACACCTTC.